A selection of T cell receptor beta chains follows, all from one sample in a study of T-cell memory formation after mild COVID-19. MiXCR, applied by TCRdb to the 5' RACE reads, yields one record per CDR3 protein. The sample includes some 300,000 distinct CDR3 sequences, just under 20% of them seen just once. Sequenced material: PBMCs or a T cell subset sorted from them (not recorded which). These receptors came from a man in his late teens or twenties who had mild COVID-19 (a few samples of this study predate the infection). Cell type and time point are not known. CDR3s leave out the opening cysteine and the closing phenylalanine or tryptophan. Size is omitted from some rows. Given values are once, few, many or a class for expanded clones.

TRBJ2-7 few TRBV4-1 ASSQEHEVPGWEQY
TRBJ2-1 NA TRBV7-2 ASSQTASGGGNEQF
TRBJ1-1 few TRBV12-3/TRBV12-4 ASSLAERVMDTEAF
TRBJ1-4 NA TRBV27 ASSSLGLEKLF
TRBJ2-6 NA TRBV3-1 ASSQDWGQSRANVLT
TRBJ1-4 NA TRBV12-3/TRBV12-4 ASTGDRGEKLF
TRBJ2-7 NA TRBV29-1 SVEAAGDSYEQY
TRBJ2-6 NA TRBV10-3 AISISGAGANVLT
TRBJ2-2 NA TRBV7-8 ASSLEPGGLIGELF
TRBJ2-3 NA TRBV24-1 ATSDSLAQATQY
TRBJ2-4 few TRBV4-1 ASSPPGNRGRGDIQY
TRBJ1-1 few TRBV10-3 AISAGQGLPS
TRBJ2-2 NA TRBV7-9 ARAQRTGELF
TRBJ1-1 few TRBV29-1 SVGRRNTEAF
TRBJ1-1 few TRBV29-1 SVDSRNTEAF
TRBJ1-1 NA TRBV5-1 ASSLFGQGAEAF
TRBJ1-2 few TRBV4-3 ASSQEEGSGGYT
TRBJ1-1 few TRBV7-3 ASSFGADREAF
TRBJ1-1 few TRBV6-5 ASSYSTARPRDLNTEAF
TRBJ1-5 NA TRBV7-9 ASSLESAYQPQH
TRBJ2-2 few TRBV5-1 ASSLQSSLTGELF
TRBJ1-6 few TRBV7-8 ASSQNQGRGLNSPLH
TRBJ2-2 NA TRBV5-1 ASSFEQGTGELF
TRBJ2-2 few TRBV28 ASILANRASPTGELF
TRBJ2-3 NA TRBV5-1 ASMRTASTDTQY
TRBJ1-3 NA TRBV12-3/TRBV12-4 ASSIRDGGNTIY
TRBJ2-1 NA TRBV10-3 AISEPSSYNEQF
TRBJ2-2 many TRBV10-3 AITQGSGELF
TRBJ2-1 few TRBV7-2 AARLGSYNEQF
TRBJ1-2 few TRBV7-2 ASSLGTAYGYT